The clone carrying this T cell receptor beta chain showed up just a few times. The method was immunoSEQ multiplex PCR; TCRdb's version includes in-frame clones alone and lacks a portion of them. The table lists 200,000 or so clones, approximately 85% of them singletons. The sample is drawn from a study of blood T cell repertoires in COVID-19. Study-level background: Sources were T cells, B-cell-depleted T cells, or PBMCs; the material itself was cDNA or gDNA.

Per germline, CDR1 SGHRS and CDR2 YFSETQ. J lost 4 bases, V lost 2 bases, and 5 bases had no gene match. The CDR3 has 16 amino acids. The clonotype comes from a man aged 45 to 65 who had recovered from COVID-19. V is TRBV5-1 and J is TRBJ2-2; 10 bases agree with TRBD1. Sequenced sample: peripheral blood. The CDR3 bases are TGCGCCAGCAGCTTAGGACAGGGGGTCGGCACCGGGGAGCTGTTTTTT. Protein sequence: CASSLGQGVGTGELFF.